The text below deals with one T cell receptor beta chain. The data were taken from a study of blood T cell repertoires in COVID-19. Study background: The origin of the acute and convalescent COVID-19 samples was the United States, Italy and Spain.

Clones were read by immunoSEQ multiplex PCR, and TCRdb kept only the in-frame ones, dropping some. Of about 120,000 clones in the sample, 84% were seen once. The CDR3 runs to 16 residues. The V gene end was trimmed by 0 bases and the J gene end by 0 bases; junction bases not matched to a gene: 2. The germline CDR1 and CDR2 sequences are SGHTA and FQGNSA. Material for sequencing was peripheral blood. The TCR was taken from a middle-aged woman with acute or convalescent COVID-19. This sequence joins TRBV7-2 and TRBJ1-2, with 9 bases aligning to TRBD1. The CDR3 is CASSLAGQGANYGYTF. CDR3 sequence (DNA): TGTGCCAGCAGCTTAGCGGGACAGGGCGCTAACTATGGCTACACCTTC.